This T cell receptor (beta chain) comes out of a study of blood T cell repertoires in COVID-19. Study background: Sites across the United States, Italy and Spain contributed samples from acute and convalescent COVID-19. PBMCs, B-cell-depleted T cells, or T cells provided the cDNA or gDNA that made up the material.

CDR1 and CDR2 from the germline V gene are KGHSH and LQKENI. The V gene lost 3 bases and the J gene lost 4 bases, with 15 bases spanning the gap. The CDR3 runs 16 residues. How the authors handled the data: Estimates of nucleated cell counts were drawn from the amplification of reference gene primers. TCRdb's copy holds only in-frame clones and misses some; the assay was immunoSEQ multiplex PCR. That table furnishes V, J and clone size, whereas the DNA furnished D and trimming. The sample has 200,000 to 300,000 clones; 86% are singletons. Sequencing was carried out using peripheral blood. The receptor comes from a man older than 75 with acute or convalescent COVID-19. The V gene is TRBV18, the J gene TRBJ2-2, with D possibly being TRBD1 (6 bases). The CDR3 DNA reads TGTGCCAGCTCACCGCCGGGACAAGGTGGCACCGGGGAGCTGTTTTTT. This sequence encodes CASSPPGQGGTGELFF.